Reported below is one T cell receptor beta chain. Its antigen has not been determined. No base-level quality is on record; no much larger clone is a single base apart. At diagnosis, peripheral blood, uninvolved tumor-adjacent lung and tumor were collected and were preserved as a mix of fresh-frozen and FFPE material. For TCR repertoire profiling, blood samples were analyzed as peripheral blood mononuclear cells. The germline V gene (reference sequence) gives CDR1 as WNHNN and CDR2 as SYGVQD. The CDR3 goes from the cysteine to the phenylalanine over 13 residues. The read is trimmed to its CDR3 DNA, 39 bases read in frame from base 1. V lost 6 bases and J lost 1 base; the stretch between them is 9 bases long. The immunoSEQ Assay was used to sequence TCR beta CDR3 regions from DNA. From the authors' description of their analysis: To compute T cell density, TCR beta template counts were normalized to usable DNA, which was estimated by amplifying housekeeping genes. The preseqR package was used to estimate richness by extrapolating to 400,000 templates for PBMC samples and to 120,000 templates for tissue samples. Clonality was calculated as one minus Pielou's evenness. Differential abundance testing on productive amino-acid clonotypes, with a minimum total count of 5 and an alpha of 0.1, was used to identify tissue-enriched TCRs. The Jaccard Index and the Morisita Overlap Index were used to measure how much the repertoires overlapped between compartments. TCR beta CDR3s were clustered by GLIPH together with public tetramer-defined viral CDR3s, and at least three viral sequences plus V-gene enrichment were required for viral motifs. This is the immuneACCESS table as TCRdb keeps it, with only in-frame sequences that have V and J called. A part of the clones is gone; compared with another copy, unresolved V genes explain less than half, and the rest is unexplained. The D gene and trimming were derived from the DNA, and the V and J assignments and clone size from that table. The sample contains approximately 150,000 clones, more than 80% of them found a single time. In total, the top ten clones hold around 1.7% of the sample.

The entry originates in a study of T cells in localized non-small cell lung cancer (dated by TCRdb to 2020 to 2022). About the investigation overall: The study examined T cell repertoires in approximately 240 patients with early-stage NSCLC and compared tumors with uninvolved tumor-adjacent lungs. The cohort consisted of roughly 240 treatment-naive NSCLC patients whose localized lung tumors had been resected. Of the NSCLC patients, 129 were male and around 97 were female, and the mean age was approximately 66 years.

General conclusions and limits of the study: Because multi-region tumor sequencing was not done, intratumor heterogeneity could not be ruled out. Because the study design was exploratory, TCR variables were selected using unadjusted p-values without false-discovery rate correction. Higher blood T cell density associated with longer overall survival, while higher adjacent-lung clonality associated with shorter survival. Uninvolved tumor-adjacent lung showed the highest T cell clonality, higher than tumor, which suggests more focused antigenic responses in the uninvolved tumor-adjacent lung. A median of around 57 of the top 100 tumor clones turned up in the paired uninvolved adjacent lung, and under 30 of those clones also ranked among the top 100 of that same adjacent lung.

The input for sequencing was peripheral blood, taken before any cancer treatment. Recombination joined TRBV10-1 with TRBJ1-1; perhaps TRBD1 is the D gene, with 5 bases matching. The origin of this receptor is a female donor older than 55 with stage I lung adenocarcinoma. In nucleotide form, the sequence is TGCGCCAGCAGAGAGACAGCGAACACTGAAGCTTTCTTT. The translation is CASRETANTEAFF.